Reported below is one T cell receptor beta chain. The record originates from a study of T cell changes during pregnancy in multiple sclerosis. Assay used: immunoSEQ multiplex PCR; TCRdb lists only in-frame clones, some missing. The sample lists approximately 100,000 clones; 92% were seen once. The origin of this receptor is a female donor in good health, enrolled as a control in a pregnancy study. The sample in question was peripheral blood, obtained after pregnancy.

The CDR3, as DNA: TGTGCCAGCAGCCAACTCCTCTACAATGAGCAGTTCTTC. Amino acids: CASSQLLYNEQFF. The chain joins TRBV14 to TRBJ2-1; D is unresolved. The CDR3 totals 13 residues. In germline, CDR1 is SGHDN, CDR2 FVKESK. V was trimmed by 2 bases and J by 3 bases, leaving 5 bases between them.